Following are 32 T cell receptor beta chains from one sample sequenced in a study of T-cell memory formation after mild COVID-19. Each CDR3 protein gets one entry after TCRdb re-called the 5' RACE reads with MiXCR. The repertoire includes hundreds of thousands of distinct CDR3 sequences, 15% to 20% of them detected once, and about 7.5% sits in the top ten. The sequencing sample was made of PBMCs or a T cell subset sorted from them (not recorded which). Receptor source: an adult woman who had mild COVID-19 (a few samples of this study predate the infection). Cell type and time point are not known.

The CDR3 spells CASSLAPSLYF. The CDR3 DNA follows: TGTGCCAGCAGCTTAGCGCCCTCGCTGTATTTT. The J gene is TRBJ2-3, the V gene TRBV7-2; D is unresolved. V lost 0 bases to trimming and J lost 14 bases, with 9 bases between them. Germline CDR1 is SGHTA and CDR2 is FQGNSA. This CDR3 comprises 11 residues.

DNA of the CDR3: TGTGCCAGCAGCATGGACACCTCCTACGAGCAGTACTTC. Its protein is CASSMDTSYEQYF. The rearrangement links TRBV7-7 to TRBJ2-7, with D possibly being TRBD1 (5 bases). Trimming pared 5 bases from V and 0 bases from J, leaving 8 bases between. Looked up from germline, CDR1 is SSHAT and CDR2 is FNYEAQ (reference sequence). This CDR3 comprises 13 residues.

This clonotype was observed a handful of times. The V call is TRBV7-3, the J call TRBJ2-3; 10 nucleotides match TRBD2. The CDR3 loop spans 14 amino acids. From germline, CDR1 is SGHTA and CDR2 FQGTGA. The V and J ends lost 5 bases and 6 bases, in that order; junction bases with no gene match: 5. In nucleotides, the CDR3 is TGTGCCAGCAGCATGGGGACTAGCGTTGATACGCAGTATTTT. Its protein product is CASSMGTSVDTQYF.

The rearrangement links TRBV2 to TRBJ1-1; possible D gene TRBD1, 6 bases. The length of the CDR3 is 15 residues. CDR1 is SNHLY, CDR2 FYNNEI, per germline. Trimming took 7 bases from V and 0 from J, leaving 15 bases between them. This CDR3 is CASTEDQGMNTEAFF. The CDR3 region has the DNA TGTGCCAGCACTGAGGACCAGGGGATGAACACTGAAGCTTTCTTT.

The J gene is TRBJ2-7, the V gene TRBV28; TRBD2 might be the D (6 bases). The CDR3 sequence is 16 residues long. Trimming removed 4 bases from V and 2 bases from J, with 18 bases in between. Per the germline V gene, CDR1 is MDHEN and CDR2 is SYDVKM. Written as DNA, the CDR3 is TGTGCCAGCAGTTCCATCAGTGCGCGGGGAACCTACGAGCAGTACTTC. Translated: CASSSISARGTYEQYF.

The V call is TRBV7-9, the J call TRBJ1-2; no definite D call. The CDR3 loop spans 15 amino acids. The germline CDR1 and CDR2 sequences are SEHNR and FQNEAQ (reference sequence). The V and J ends lost 0 bases and 5 bases respectively, with 13 bases between them. The CDR3 reads CASSLARADLYGYTF. Written as DNA, the CDR3 is TGTGCCAGCAGCTTAGCCCGCGCAGACTTGTATGGCTACACCTTC.

This clonotype was counted only a few times. The V and J genes are TRBV18 and TRBJ1-6; no definite D call. CDR3 length equals 14 residues. Germline V gene sequence: CDR1 KGHSH, CDR2 LQKENI. The V end lost 2 bases, the J end lost 4 bases, and 6 bases lay between the germline ends. CDR3 region: CASSPANYNSPLHF. As DNA, the CDR3 is TGTGCCAGCTCACCAGCGAATTATAATTCACCCCTCCACTTT. The whole variable domain, filled in from reference TRBV18 and TRBJ1-6, reads NAGVMQNPRHLVRRRGQEARLRCSPMKGHSHVYWYRQLPEEGLKFMVYLQKENIIDESGMPKERFSAEFPKEGPSILRIQQVVRGDSAAYFCASSPANYNSPLHFGNGTRLTVT.

The table lists this clonotype with a few counts. The chain carries TRBV5-1 and TRBJ2-3; possible D gene TRBD1, 5 bases. The germline CDR1 and CDR2 sequences are SGHRS and YFSETQ. Trimming removed 0 bases from V and 0 bases from J, with 11 bases in between. The CDR3 contains 16 residues. This CDR3 is CASSLAGHSSTDTQYF. In DNA form, the CDR3 reads TGCGCCAGCAGCTTGGCCGGACATTCTAGCACAGATACGCAGTATTTT.

This clonotype was seen a few times. V is TRBV12-3 or TRBV12-4 and J is TRBJ1-4, with a possible D match to TRBD1 (5 bases). Trimming took off 6 bases at V and 8 bases at J, with 19 bases between the two ends. This CDR3 comprises 15 residues. The CDR3 protein is CASRPPGTRYEKLFF. The CDR3 region has the DNA TGTGCCAGCAGACCTCCCGGGACTCGGTACGAAAAACTGTTTTTT.

This clonotype was seen only a few times. Here the CDR3 reads CALGGGRAKNIQYF. The CDR3 DNA is TGTGCCCTCGGGGGTGGGAGAGCCAAAAACATTCAGTACTTC. The chain recombines TRBV10-3 with TRBJ2-4, with D tentatively TRBD2 (6 bases). The CDR3 extends over 14 amino acids. The V end lost 11 bases, the J end lost 0 bases, and 14 bases lay between the germline ends. Germline CDR1 ENHRY, CDR2 SYGVKD.

The rearrangement uses TRBV9 and TRBJ2-1; a possible D gene is TRBD1 (6 bases). CDR1 and CDR2 from the germline V gene are SGDLS and YYNGEE. V was pared by 4 bases and J by 6 bases, with 17 bases between. The CDR3 has 15 amino acids. The CDR3 nucleotides are TGTGCCAGCAGCTCTACAGGGCACACCGGCAATGAGCAGTTCTTC. Its protein product is CASSSTGHTGNEQFF.

The chain carries TRBV4-1 and TRBJ2-1; D unresolved. The germline V gene encodes CDR1 MGHRA and CDR2 YSYEKL. Deletions cut 4 bases from V and 15 bases from J, with 16 bases between. This CDR3 region has 12 residues. CDR3 protein: CASSPPGASLFF. The CDR3 bases are TGCGCCAGCAGCCCCCCGGGCGCGAGTCTGTTCTTC.

J is TRBJ2-1 and V is TRBV5-1; possibly TRBD2 for D (5 bases). The CDR3 sequence is 12 residues long. In germline, CDR1 is SGHRS, CDR2 YFSETQ. Trimming took off 4 bases at V and 10 bases at J, with 12 bases between the two ends. CDR3 residues: CASSPEAVEQFF. The CDR3 region has the DNA TGCGCCAGCAGCCCGGAAGCGGTCGAGCAGTTCTTC.

This clonotype was counted ten times or more. The J gene is TRBJ2-5, the V gene TRBV7-2; no reliable D call. Germline V lookup: CDR1 SGHTA, CDR2 FQGNSA. CDR3 length equals 13 residues. The V gene lost 3 bases and the J gene lost 1 base, with 6 bases spanning the gap. The CDR3 sequence is CASSFGSQETQYF. The CDR3 DNA reads TGTGCCAGCAGCTTCGGATCCCAAGAGACCCAGTACTTC.

The rearrangement joins TRBV25-1 to TRBJ2-1; D may be TRBD1 (6 bases). Trimming removed 1 base at V and 14 bases at J, with 9 bases between. The CDR3 extends over 11 amino acids. Looked up from germline, CDR1 is MGHDK and CDR2 is SYGVNS. The CDR3 nucleotides are TGTGCCAGCAGTGAATTTTACAGGGAGTTCTTC. It specifies CASSEFYREFF.

The chain is built from TRBV5-1 and TRBJ2-7, with D perhaps TRBD2 (5 bases). The length of the CDR3 is 14 residues. Trimming stripped 4 bases from V and 5 bases from J, with 16 bases between. CDR1 and CDR2 (germline): SGHRS, YFSETQ. CDR3: CASSPLVGSDEQYF. CDR3 nucleotide sequence: TGCGCCAGCAGCCCCCTCGTCGGTAGCGACGAGCAGTACTTC.

This clonotype was detected only a few times. The CDR3 coding sequence is TGTGCCAGCAGCTCGACCCCTAGCGGGCGGGCGAACACCGGGGAGCTGTTTTTT. It specifies CASSSTPSGRANTGELFF. V and J are TRBV9 and TRBJ2-2, with 8 bases that match TRBD2. V shed 4 bases, J shed 0 bases, and the junction held 11 bases outside the gene matches. The CDR3 extends over 18 amino acids. Looked up from germline, CDR1 is SGDLS and CDR2 is YYNGEE.

This clonotype was observed a few times. J is TRBJ2-5 and V is TRBV13; 9 positions match TRBD1. After removal of 5 bases from V and 7 bases from J, the junction contained 11 bases not matched to a gene. CDR3 length: 15 residues. Germline CDR1 PRHDT, CDR2 FYEKMQ (reference sequence). DNA of the CDR3: TGTGCCAGCAGCCGAACCGGGACAGGGTGGGCGACCCAGTACTTC. Protein product: CASSRTGTGWATQYF. Full variable domain (outside the CDR3, taken from reference TRBV13 and TRBJ2-5): AAGVIQSPRHLIKEKRETATLKCYPIPRHDTVYWYQQGPGQDPQFLISFYEKMQSDKGSIPDRFSAQQFSDYHSELNMSSLELGDSALYFCASSRTGTGWATQYFGPGTRLLVL.

CDR3 amino acids: CASSGEQNTEAFF. Here the CDR3 DNA reads TGTGCCAGCAGCGGGGAACAGAACACTGAAGCTTTCTTT. This chain links TRBV2 with TRBJ1-1; D call uncertain. Germline CDR1 and CDR2: SNHLY and FYNNEI. The V end was cut by 6 bases, the J end by 1 base, with 9 bases between. This CDR3 has 13 residues. Full variable domain (rest looked up from reference TRBV2 and TRBJ1-1): EPEVTQTPSHQVTQMGQEVILRCVPISNHLYFYWYRQILGQKVEFLVSFYNNEISEKSEIFDDQFSVERPDGSNFTLKIRSTKLEDSAMYFCASSGEQNTEAFFGQGTRLTVV.

This clonotype occurred a few times. The chain combines TRBV29-1 with TRBJ2-5, with 8 positions matching TRBD2. The CDR3 extends over 14 amino acids. Losses at the gene ends were 2 bases for V and 1 base for J; bases not matched to a gene: 3. From germline, CDR1 is SQVTM and CDR2 ANQGSEA. CDR3 sequence: CSVEIAGSQETQYF. The CDR3, as DNA: TGCAGCGTTGAAATAGCGGGGTCCCAAGAGACCCAGTACTTC.

The V call is TRBV4-3, the J call TRBJ1-5; D gene ambiguous. Trimming left V 0 bases short and J 7 bases short, with 13 bases between. Germline assignment: CDR1 LGHNA and CDR2 YSLEER. This CDR3 spans 15 amino acids. The CDR3 nucleotides read TGCGCCAGCAGCCAAGATTCCGGAGTTTCGCAGCCCCAGCATTTT. The encoded protein is CASSQDSGVSQPQHF.

On this clonotype itself: The junction and the germline gene differ at one end; a read error may be behind it. CDR3 loop: CASSQRTIGENAEAFF. Written as DNA, the CDR3 is TGCGCCAGCAGCCAACGGACAATTGGAGAGAACGCTGAAGCTTTCTTT. The chain has TRBV4-1 and TRBJ1-1, with D tentatively TRBD1 (5 bases). Looked up from germline, CDR1 is MGHRA and CDR2 is YSYEKL. The CDR3 loop spans 16 amino acids.

The V and J genes are TRBV20-1 and TRBJ1-6; 7 bases are a match to TRBD1. Germline V lookup: CDR1 DFQATT, CDR2 SNEGSKA (reference sequence). This CDR3 has 14 amino acids. CDR3 loop: CSESGQLKNSPLHF. The CDR3 region has the DNA TGCAGCGAATCGGGACAGCTCAAAAATTCACCCCTCCACTTT.

The J gene is TRBJ2-3, the V gene TRBV5-1; 9 bases are shared with TRBD1. There are 15 residues in the CDR3. V lost 4 bases, J lost 2 bases, and 5 bases stayed unmatched. Germline CDR1 reads SGHRS; CDR2 reads YFSETQ. In nucleotides, the CDR3 is TGCGCCAGCAGCGGGGGACAGGGTCCCACAGATACGCAGTATTTT. Amino acids: CASSGGQGPTDTQYF.

This chain connects TRBV21-1 to TRBJ2-3; the D call of TRBD2 is as the table states it, not checked on the DNA. TRBV21-1 is deemed a pseudogene. The CDR3 extends over 16 amino acids. Here the CDR3 reads CASSAEGGTDPDTQYF. The CDR3 nucleotides are TGTGCCAGCAGCGCCGAAGGAGGGACGGATCCCGATACGCAGTATTTT.

V gene TRBV14 combines with J gene TRBJ2-3; 10 nucleotides line up with TRBD2. Germline V gives CDR1 SGHDN, CDR2 FVKESK. The CDR3 covers 16 residues. V was pared by 3 bases and J by 5 bases, with 8 bases of the junction left unmatched. CDR3 bases: TGTGCCAGCAGCCAGCTCCTAGCGGGAGAGTTAGATACGCAGTATTTT. It encodes CASSQLLAGELDTQYF.

This clonotype was counted between two and nine times. The chain combines TRBV12-3 or TRBV12-4 with TRBJ1-3; possible D gene TRBD1, 5 bases. Trimming took 0 bases from V and 2 from J, leaving 11 bases between them. The CDR3 consists of 16 residues. CDR3 sequence (DNA): TGTGCCAGCAGTTTAGCGGCCCCAGGGCCTGGAAACACCATATATTTT. Translating gives CASSLAAPGPGNTIYF.

V is TRBV20-1 and J is TRBJ2-7; 8 nucleotides match TRBD2. The CDR3 extends over 14 amino acids. V lost 5 bases, J lost 0 bases, and 6 bases stayed unmatched. The germline gives CDR1 DFQATT, CDR2 SNEGSKA (reference sequence). This chain's CDR3 is CSAVSGTSSYEQYF. CDR3 sequence (DNA): TGCAGTGCTGTTAGCGGGACGAGCTCCTACGAGCAGTACTTC.

The chain carries TRBV5-1 and TRBJ1-2, with D possibly being TRBD1 (5 bases). The germline gives CDR1 SGHRS, CDR2 YFSETQ. With 3 bases removed from V and 5 bases from J, the gap between germline ends came to 17 bases. There are 15 residues in the CDR3. CDR3 protein: CASSSDGTDIYGYTF. CDR3 nucleotide sequence: TGCGCCAGCAGCTCCGACGGGACGGACATTTATGGCTACACCTTC.

The count of this clonotype is one. This chain joins TRBV5-1 and TRBJ2-3; maybe TRBD1 (6 bases). V dropped 3 bases and J dropped 5 bases, with 10 bases sitting between them. This CDR3 is 13 amino acids long. Germline CDR1 reads SGHRS; CDR2 reads YFSETQ. This CDR3 is CASSSRTVDTQYF. In nucleotides, the CDR3 is TGCGCCAGCAGCTCCCGGACAGTAGATACGCAGTATTTT. Filled out from reference TRBV5-1 and TRBJ2-3, the complete variable domain reads KAGVTQTPRYLIKTRGQQVTLSCSPISGHRSVSWYQQTPGQGLQFLFEYFSETQRNKGNFPGRFSGRQFSNSRSEMNVSTLELGDSALYLCASSSRTVDTQYFGPGTRLTVL.

This clonotype was detected a few times. The rearrangement joins TRBV4-2 to TRBJ2-3; D remains unclear. CDR1 and CDR2 from the germline V gene are LGHNA and YNFKEQ. Trimming cost V 0 bases and J 8 bases, with 15 bases left between them. This CDR3 contains 15 residues. DNA for the CDR3: TGTGCCAGCAGCCAAGACGGACGCGAGGACGTTACGCAGTATTTT. It codes for CASSQDGREDVTQYF.

The V gene is TRBV5-8, the J gene TRBJ1-5, with TRBD1 matching over 7 bases. CDR3 length equals 15 residues. After removal of 1 base from V and 7 bases from J, the junction contained 8 bases not matched to a gene. Per the germline V gene, CDR1 is SGHTS and CDR2 is YDEGEE. The CDR3 DNA reads as TGTGCCAGCAGCTTGATCCGACAGGGACGACAGCCCCAGCATTTT. Its translation is CASSLIRQGRQPQHF.